This T cell receptor beta chain stems from a study of Graves' ophthalmopathy and Graves' hyperthyroidism. Study conclusions and caveats: In separating ophthalmopathy from stable hyperthyroidism, a 13-signature model achieved approximately 91% sensitivity and around 80% specificity. Blood also held most thyroid clonotypes expanded above 0.001 frequency.

RNA served as the template for amplifying TCR beta CDR3 regions. The authors performed first-round RT-PCR with HTBI primers and then a second-round multiplex PCR. TCRdb itself ran the multiplex PCR reads through MiXCR, one entry per CDR3 protein. This table holds 740,000 or so distinct CDR3 sequences, roughly 41% found once. In germline, CDR1 is SEHNR, CDR2 FQNEAQ (reference sequence). V lost 7 bases to trimming and J lost 5 bases; unmatched junction nucleotides: 10. CDR3 length: 14 amino acids. There are a few counts of this clonotype. The target antigen is unknown. Reliance was placed on clinical symptoms, serum thyroxine, TRAb, thyroid ultrasound and orbital computed tomography for diagnosis.

The sequenced material came from peripheral blood. The chain combines TRBV7-9 with TRBJ1-1, with 7 bases identical to TRBD1. The TCR comes from an adult man with Graves' ophthalmopathy. In DNA, the CDR3 is TGTGCCAGCATCATAACAGGGGAGGTTACTGAAGCTTTCTTT. Its protein product is CASIITGEVTEAFF. Drawing the rest from reference TRBV7-9 and TRBJ1-1, the complete variable domain is DTGVSQNPRHKITKRGQNVTFRCDPISEHNRLYWYRQTLGQGPEFLTYFQNEAQLEKSRLLSDRFSAERPKGSFSTLEIQRTEQGDSAMYLCASIITGEVTEAFFGQGTRLTVV.